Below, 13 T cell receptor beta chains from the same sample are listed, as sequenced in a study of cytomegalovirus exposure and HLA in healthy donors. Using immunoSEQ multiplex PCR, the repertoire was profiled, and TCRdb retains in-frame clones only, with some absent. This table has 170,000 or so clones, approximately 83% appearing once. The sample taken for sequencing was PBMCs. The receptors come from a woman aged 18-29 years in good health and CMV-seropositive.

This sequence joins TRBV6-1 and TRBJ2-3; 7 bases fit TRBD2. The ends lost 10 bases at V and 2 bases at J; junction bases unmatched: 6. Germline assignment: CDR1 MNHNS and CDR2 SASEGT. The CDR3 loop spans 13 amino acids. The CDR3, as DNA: TGTGCCACCGGGGGGTCGAACACAGATACGCAGTATTTT. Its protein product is CATGGSNTDTQYF.

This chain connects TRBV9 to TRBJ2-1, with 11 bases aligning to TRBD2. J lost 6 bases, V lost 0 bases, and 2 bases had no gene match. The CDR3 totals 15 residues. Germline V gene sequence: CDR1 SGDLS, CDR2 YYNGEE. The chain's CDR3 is CASSVGLAGFNEQFF. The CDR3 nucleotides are TGTGCCAGCAGCGTAGGACTAGCGGGGTTCAATGAGCAGTTCTTC.

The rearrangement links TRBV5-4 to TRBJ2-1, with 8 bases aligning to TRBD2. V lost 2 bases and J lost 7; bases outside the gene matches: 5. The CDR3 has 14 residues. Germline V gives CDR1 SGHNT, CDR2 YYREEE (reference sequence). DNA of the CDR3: TGTGCCAGCAGCTTACCGGGACTAGAGAATGAGCAGTTCTTC. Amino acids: CASSLPGLENEQFF.

CDR3 protein: CASSQWTGELFF. Here the CDR3 DNA reads TGTGCCAGCAGCCAGTGGACCGGGGAGCTGTTTTTT. The chain has TRBV6-1 and TRBJ2-2, with D hard to call. The ends were cut back, 6 bases at V and 5 bases at J, with 7 bases in the middle. The germline gives CDR1 MNHNS, CDR2 SASEGT. This CDR3 has 12 residues.

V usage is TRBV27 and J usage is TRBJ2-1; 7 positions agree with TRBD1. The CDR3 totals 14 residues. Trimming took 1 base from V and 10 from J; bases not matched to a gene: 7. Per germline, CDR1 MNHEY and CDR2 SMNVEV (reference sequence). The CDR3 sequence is CASSLLRGPNEQFF. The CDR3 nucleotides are TGTGCCAGCAGTTTATTGAGGGGGCCCAACGAGCAGTTCTTC.

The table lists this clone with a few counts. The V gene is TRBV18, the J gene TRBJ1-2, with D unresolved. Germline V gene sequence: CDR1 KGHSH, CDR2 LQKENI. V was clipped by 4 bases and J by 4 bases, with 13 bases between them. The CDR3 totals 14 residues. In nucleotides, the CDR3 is TGTGCCAGCTCACAAGAGCCTAGGATCTATGGCTACACCTTC. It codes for CASSQEPRIYGYTF.

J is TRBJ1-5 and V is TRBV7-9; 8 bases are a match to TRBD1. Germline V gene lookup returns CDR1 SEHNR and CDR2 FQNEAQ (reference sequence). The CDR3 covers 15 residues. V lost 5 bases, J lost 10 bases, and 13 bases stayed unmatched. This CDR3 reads CASSPPGQEGIPQHF. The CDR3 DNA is TGTGCCAGCAGCCCGCCGGGACAGGAGGGGATCCCCCAGCATTTT.

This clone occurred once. The chain's CDR3 is CASSLGSNSRPYNEQFF. In DNA, the CDR3 is TGCGCCAGCAGCTTGGGTTCAAACAGTAGGCCCTACAATGAGCAGTTCTTC. The rearrangement links TRBV5-1 to TRBJ2-1; the D is unclear. Germline V gene lookup returns CDR1 SGHRS and CDR2 YFSETQ. CDR3 size: 17 residues. Trimming took 0 bases from V and 2 from J, leaving 15 bases between them.

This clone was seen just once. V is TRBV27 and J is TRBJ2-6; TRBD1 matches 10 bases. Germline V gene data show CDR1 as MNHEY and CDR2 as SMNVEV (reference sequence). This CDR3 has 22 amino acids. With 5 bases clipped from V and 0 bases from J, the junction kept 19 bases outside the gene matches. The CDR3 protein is CASSKGRDRGPPIISGANVLTF. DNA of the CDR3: TGTGCCAGCAGTAAGGGCCGGGACAGGGGACCCCCTATCATCTCTGGGGCCAACGTCCTGACTTTC.

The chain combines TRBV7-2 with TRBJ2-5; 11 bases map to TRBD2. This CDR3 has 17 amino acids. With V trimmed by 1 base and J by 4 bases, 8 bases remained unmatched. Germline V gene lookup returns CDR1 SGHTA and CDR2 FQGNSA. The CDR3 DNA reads TGTGCCAGCAGCTTAGGGAGACTAGCGGGGATTCTAGAGACCCAGTACTTC. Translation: CASSLGRLAGILETQYF.

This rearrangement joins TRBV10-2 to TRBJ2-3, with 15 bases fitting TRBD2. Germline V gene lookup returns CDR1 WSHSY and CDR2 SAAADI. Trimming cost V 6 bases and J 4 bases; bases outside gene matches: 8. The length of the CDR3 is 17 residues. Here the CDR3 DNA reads TGCGCCAGCAGGAGGACTAGCGGGGGGGCCAACGCAGATACGCAGTATTTT. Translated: CASRRTSGGANADTQYF.

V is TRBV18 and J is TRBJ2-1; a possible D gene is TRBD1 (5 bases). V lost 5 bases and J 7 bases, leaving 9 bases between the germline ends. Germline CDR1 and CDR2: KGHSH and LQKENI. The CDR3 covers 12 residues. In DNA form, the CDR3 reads TGTGCCAGCTCAACGACAGAAAATGAGCAGTTCTTC. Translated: CASSTTENEQFF.

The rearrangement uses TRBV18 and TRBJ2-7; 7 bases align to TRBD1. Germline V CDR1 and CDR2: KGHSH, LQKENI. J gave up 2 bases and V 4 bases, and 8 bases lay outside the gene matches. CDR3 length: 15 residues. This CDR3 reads CASSLTGERAYEQYF. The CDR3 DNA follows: TGTGCCAGCTCACTAACAGGGGAGCGAGCCTACGAGCAGTACTTC.